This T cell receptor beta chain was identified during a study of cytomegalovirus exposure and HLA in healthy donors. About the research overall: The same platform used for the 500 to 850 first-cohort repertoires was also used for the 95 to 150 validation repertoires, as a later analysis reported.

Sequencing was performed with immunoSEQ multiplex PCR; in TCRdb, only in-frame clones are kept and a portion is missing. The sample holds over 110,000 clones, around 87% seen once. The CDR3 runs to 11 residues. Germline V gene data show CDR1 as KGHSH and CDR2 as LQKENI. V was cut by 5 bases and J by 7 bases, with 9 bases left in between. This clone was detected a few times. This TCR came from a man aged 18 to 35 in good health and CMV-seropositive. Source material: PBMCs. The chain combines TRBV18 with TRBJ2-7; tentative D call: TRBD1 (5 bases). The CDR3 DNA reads TGTGCCAGCTCATGGCGACAGGAGCAGTACTTC. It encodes CASSWRQEQYF.